The 14 T cell receptor beta chains below all came from one sample that was sequenced in a study of T cell clones after liver transplantation. The table came from immunoSEQ multiplex PCR; TCRdb's copy has only in-frame clones and leaves some out. This repertoire shows 20,000 to 25,000 clones, 85% to 95% found once; its top ten account for around 25%. The sample was CD8+ T cells from blood, taken less than 28 months after liver transplant. Receptors were obtained from a human patient who received a liver transplant. A subset of T cells may come from the graft donor.

Worth noting for this clone: An end of the junction differs from the germline gene, which may be a read error. The chain carries TRBV2 and TRBJ1-1; no clear D. The CDR3 extends over 12 amino acids. Germline V gene sequence: CDR1 SNHLY, CDR2 FYNNEI. CDR3 sequence: CASIEGNTEAFF. DNA of the CDR3: TGTGCCAGCATTGAAGGGAACACTGAAGCTTTCTTT.

This clone was seen just once. The chain is built from TRBV28 and TRBJ2-1; a weak D match, TRBD1 (5 bases). V lost 6 bases to trimming and J lost 7 bases, with 19 bases between them. Germline assignment: CDR1 MDHEN and CDR2 SYDVKM. CDR3 size: 15 residues. The CDR3 sequence: CASRVQGIRGNEQFF. The DNA of the CDR3 is TGTGCCAGCAGAGTTCAGGGTATTCGTGGGAATGAGCAGTTCTTC.

V usage is TRBV5-4 and J usage is TRBJ2-3; D ambiguous. The V gene lost 3 bases and the J gene lost 4 bases, with 18 bases spanning the gap. The CDR3 extends over 16 amino acids. Germline CDR1 is SGHNT and CDR2 is YYREEE (reference sequence). The DNA of the CDR3 is TGTGCCAGCAGCTCTGACACGAATCCCCCGCCAGATACGCAGTATTTT. Encoded protein: CASSSDTNPPPDTQYF.

The chain links TRBV18 to TRBJ2-7; D is unclear. The CDR3 runs 12 residues. The V gene lost 6 bases and the J gene lost 1 base, with 7 bases spanning the gap. Germline V lookup: CDR1 KGHSH, CDR2 LQKENI. The CDR3 region is CASSPGSYEQYF. DNA for the CDR3: TGTGCCAGCTCGCCAGGTTCCTACGAGCAGTACTTC.

The V and J genes are TRBV29-1 and TRBJ2-7; 14 nucleotides match TRBD2. The V and J ends lost 6 bases and 5 bases, in that order; junction bases with no gene match: 9. The germline gives CDR1 SQVTM, CDR2 ANQGSEA. This CDR3 comprises 15 residues. Here the CDR3 reads CSVVQGLAGGHEQYF. The DNA for the CDR3 is TGCAGCGTCGTACAAGGACTAGCGGGAGGCCACGAGCAGTACTTC.

V is TRBV27 and J is TRBJ2-1; TRBD2 agrees at 10 bases. The CDR3 is 15 residues long. Germline V gene lookup returns CDR1 MNHEY and CDR2 SMNVEV (reference sequence). Unmatched junction bases numbered 5, after V lost 4 bases and J lost 5 bases. The CDR3 region is CASSSRSGRDNEQFF. The CDR3 coding sequence is TGTGCCAGCAGTTCCCGGAGCGGGAGGGACAATGAGCAGTTCTTC.

V and J are TRBV9 and TRBJ1-2; the D is unclear. Germline assignment: CDR1 SGDLS and CDR2 YYNGEE. The CDR3 runs to 15 residues. Trimming cost V 0 bases and J 2 bases, with 11 bases left between them. CDR3 coding DNA: TGTGCCAGCAGCGTAGAACCCGGAACAAACTATGGCTACACCTTC. Its protein product is CASSVEPGTNYGYTF.

Notes on this clone: The same CDR3 can be traced to other DNA sequences in this sample. This rearrangement joins TRBV27 to TRBJ2-7, with D hard to call. Germline assignment: CDR1 MNHEY and CDR2 SMNVEV (reference sequence). The length of the CDR3 is 13 residues. V was pared by 2 bases and J by 3 bases, with 8 bases between. The CDR3 nucleotides read TGTGCCAGCAGTTTAAACAGTTACTACGAGCAGTACTTC. It codes for CASSLNSYYEQYF.

The chain combines TRBV7-9 with TRBJ1-1; D is uncertain. In germline, CDR1 is SEHNR, CDR2 FQNEAQ (reference sequence). V lost 2 bases and J 6 bases, leaving 10 bases between the germline ends. The CDR3 sequence is 13 residues long. CDR3 nucleotide sequence: TGTGCCAGCAGCTTATTATCTTTCGCTGAAGCTTTCTTT. Encoded protein: CASSLLSFAEAFF.

This chain connects TRBV4-1 to TRBJ2-1; 8 bases map to TRBD2. The CDR3 loop spans 16 amino acids. J was trimmed by 3 bases and V by 2 bases; bases with no gene match: 6. The germline CDR1 and CDR2 sequences are MGHRA and YSYEKL. The CDR3 nucleotides read TGCGCCAGCAGCCAATCCGCGGGAGGCCTCTACAATGAGCAGTTCTTC. This encodes CASSQSAGGLYNEQFF.

The rearrangement uses TRBV7-2 and TRBJ2-7, with a weak D call TRBD2 (6 bases). The CDR3 extends over 15 amino acids. The V gene lost 3 bases and the J gene lost 4 bases, with 16 bases spanning the gap. CDR1 is SGHTA, CDR2 FQGNSA, per germline. The CDR3 DNA reads as TGTGCCAGCAGCTTCCATAGCGGCAAAGCTTACGAGCAGTACTTC. It specifies CASSFHSGKAYEQYF.

The chain employs TRBV7-3 and TRBJ2-1; 13 bases agree with TRBD2. The trim removed 2 bases at V and 8 bases at J, leaving 6 bases unmatched. Germline CDR1 is SGHTA and CDR2 is FQGTGA. The CDR3 runs 16 residues. Written as DNA, the CDR3 is TGTGCCAGCAGCTTATGGGGACTAGCGGGAATAGATGAGCAGTTCTTC. This sequence encodes CASSLWGLAGIDEQFF.

The CDR3 DNA follows: TGTGCCAGCAGTCTTACCGGGACAGGGGGCTACAATGAGCAGTTCTTC. Protein product: CASSLTGTGGYNEQFF. V and J are TRBV5-8 and TRBJ2-1, with 11 bases that match TRBD1. Germline CDR1 SGHTS, CDR2 YDEGEE. This CDR3 region has 16 residues. V was pared by 5 bases and J by 3 bases, with 7 bases of the junction left unmatched. Using reference TRBV5-8 and TRBJ2-1 for the parts outside the CDR3, the full variable domain is EAGVTQSPTHLIKTRGQQATLRCSPISGHTSVYWYQQALGLGLQFLLWYDEGEERNRGNFPPRFSGRQFPNYSSELNVNALELEDSALYLCASSLTGTGGYNEQFFGPGTRLTVL.

V is TRBV6-5 and J is TRBJ2-1; perhaps TRBD2 as D (5 bases). This CDR3 has 14 residues. From germline, CDR1 is MNHEY and CDR2 SVGAGI. V was pared by 2 bases and J by 9 bases, with 14 bases between. CDR3 protein: CASSYTGIVSEQFF. As DNA, the CDR3 is TGTGCCAGCAGTTACACGGGAATCGTGTCTGAGCAGTTCTTC.